The present T cell receptor (beta chain) was sequenced within a study of vaccination effects on CD4 cells after COVID-19. Looking at the study overall: Vaccination followed sampling of two convalescent patients by 16 days and one week respectively.

With respect to this clone: Its specificity is not known.

The culture ran for approximately 10 days before CD4+ T cells were isolated. Study findings and constraints: For convalescents, most of the spike-reactive clones seen post-vaccine were new vaccine-induced clones.

Profiling relied on immunoSEQ multiplex PCR, and the TCRdb table lists in-frame clones only, not all of them. Of tens of thousands of clones in the sample, under 80% were seen once. The sequence was obtained from a human donor who had a prior SARS-CoV-2 infection. Here the sequenced sample was CD4+ T cells from PBMCs cultured without peptide, taken before COVID-19 vaccination.

The CDR3 DNA reads as TGTGCCAGCAGCGGTACCGGGACCCATACGGAGACCCAGTACTTC. Amino acid sequence: CASSGTGTHTETQYF. V gene TRBV7-6 combines with J gene TRBJ2-5; D possibly matches TRBD1 or TRBD2 (5 bases each). The ends were cut back, 5 bases at V and 5 bases at J, with 18 bases in the middle. From germline, CDR1 is SGHVS and CDR2 FNYEAQ. This CDR3 has 15 residues.